This TCR beta chain stems from a study of blood T cell repertoires in COVID-19. About the research overall: COVID-19 samples collected from the United States, Italy and Spain covered acute and convalescent phases. Sample material is recorded as cDNA or gDNA derived from T cells, B-cell-depleted T cells, or PBMCs.

In the authors' workflow: Amplification of reference gene primers provided the estimated nucleated cell counts. This table comes from immunoSEQ multiplex PCR, and its TCRdb copy is limited to in-frame clones, with some not included. For V, J and clone size, that table is used; D and trimming come from the DNA. The table includes under 150,000 clones, approximately 83% detected once. Germline values: CDR1 KGHDR, CDR2 SFDVKD. Trimming at V came to 9 bases and at J to 6 bases, leaving 17 bases not matched to a gene. The CDR3 is made up of 18 amino acids. This receptor was obtained from a woman aged 45-59 years who had recovered from COVID-19. Material for sequencing was peripheral blood. The chain couples TRBV24-1 to TRBJ2-1; 12 nucleotides match TRBD2. CDR3 sequence reads: CATAGLSSGGAKGNEQFF. Written as DNA, the CDR3 is TGTGCCACCGCTGGCCTGTCTAGCGGGGGGGCGAAGGGCAATGAGCAGTTCTTC.